Its frequency marks the clone carrying this T cell receptor beta chain as large. The antigen is undetermined. Every participant was in good physical condition without acute infectious disease. This specimen belongs to a study of CD8 T cells in cerebrospinal fluid in Alzheimer's disease. Regarding the study as a whole: EBV-specific TCRs in cerebrospinal fluid reportedly do not establish a causal EBV–Alzheimer's link.

This CDR3 is built from 17 residues. CDR1 and CDR2 from the germline V gene are LGHDT and YNNKEL (reference sequence). TCRdb re-called the 10x single-cell sequencing reads, yielding one record per CDR3 amino acid sequence without DNA. The sample shows about 1,000 distinct CDR3 sequences, and 8.5% to 10% sits with its ten largest clones. This TCR derives from a human donor in good health. This chain joins TRBV3-1 and TRBJ2-1; without DNA, the TCRdb call of TRBD2 cannot be checked. The specimen was cerebrospinal fluid. CDR3 amino acids: CASSQERGVVMFNEQFF.